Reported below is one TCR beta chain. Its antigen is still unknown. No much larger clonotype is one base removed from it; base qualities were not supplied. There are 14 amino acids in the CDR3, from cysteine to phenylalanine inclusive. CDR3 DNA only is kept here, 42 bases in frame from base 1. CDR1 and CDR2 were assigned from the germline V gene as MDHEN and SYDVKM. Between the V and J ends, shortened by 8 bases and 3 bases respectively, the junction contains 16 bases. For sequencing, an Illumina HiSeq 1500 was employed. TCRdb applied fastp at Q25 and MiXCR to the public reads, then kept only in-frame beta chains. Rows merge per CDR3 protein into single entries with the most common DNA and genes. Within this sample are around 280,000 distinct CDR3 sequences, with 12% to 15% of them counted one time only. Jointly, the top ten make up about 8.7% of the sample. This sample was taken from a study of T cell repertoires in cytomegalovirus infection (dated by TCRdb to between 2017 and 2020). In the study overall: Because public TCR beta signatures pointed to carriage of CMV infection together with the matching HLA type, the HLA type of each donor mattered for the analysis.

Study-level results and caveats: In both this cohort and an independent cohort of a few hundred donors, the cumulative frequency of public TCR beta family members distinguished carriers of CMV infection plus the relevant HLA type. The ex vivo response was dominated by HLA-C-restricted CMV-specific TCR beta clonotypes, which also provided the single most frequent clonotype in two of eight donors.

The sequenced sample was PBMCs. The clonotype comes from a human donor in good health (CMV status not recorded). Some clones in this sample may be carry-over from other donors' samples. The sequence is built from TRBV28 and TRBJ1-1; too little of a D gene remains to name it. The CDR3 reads CASSRAATYTEAFF. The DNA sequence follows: TGTGCCAGCTCTCGAGCGGCAACTTACACTGAAGCTTTCTTT. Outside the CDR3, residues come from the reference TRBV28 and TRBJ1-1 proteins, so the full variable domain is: DVKVTQSSRYLVKRTGEKVFLECVQDMDHENMFWYRQDPGLGLRLIYFSYDVKMKEKGDIPEGYSVSREKKERFSLILESASTNQTSMYLCASSRAATYTEAFFGQGTRLTVV.